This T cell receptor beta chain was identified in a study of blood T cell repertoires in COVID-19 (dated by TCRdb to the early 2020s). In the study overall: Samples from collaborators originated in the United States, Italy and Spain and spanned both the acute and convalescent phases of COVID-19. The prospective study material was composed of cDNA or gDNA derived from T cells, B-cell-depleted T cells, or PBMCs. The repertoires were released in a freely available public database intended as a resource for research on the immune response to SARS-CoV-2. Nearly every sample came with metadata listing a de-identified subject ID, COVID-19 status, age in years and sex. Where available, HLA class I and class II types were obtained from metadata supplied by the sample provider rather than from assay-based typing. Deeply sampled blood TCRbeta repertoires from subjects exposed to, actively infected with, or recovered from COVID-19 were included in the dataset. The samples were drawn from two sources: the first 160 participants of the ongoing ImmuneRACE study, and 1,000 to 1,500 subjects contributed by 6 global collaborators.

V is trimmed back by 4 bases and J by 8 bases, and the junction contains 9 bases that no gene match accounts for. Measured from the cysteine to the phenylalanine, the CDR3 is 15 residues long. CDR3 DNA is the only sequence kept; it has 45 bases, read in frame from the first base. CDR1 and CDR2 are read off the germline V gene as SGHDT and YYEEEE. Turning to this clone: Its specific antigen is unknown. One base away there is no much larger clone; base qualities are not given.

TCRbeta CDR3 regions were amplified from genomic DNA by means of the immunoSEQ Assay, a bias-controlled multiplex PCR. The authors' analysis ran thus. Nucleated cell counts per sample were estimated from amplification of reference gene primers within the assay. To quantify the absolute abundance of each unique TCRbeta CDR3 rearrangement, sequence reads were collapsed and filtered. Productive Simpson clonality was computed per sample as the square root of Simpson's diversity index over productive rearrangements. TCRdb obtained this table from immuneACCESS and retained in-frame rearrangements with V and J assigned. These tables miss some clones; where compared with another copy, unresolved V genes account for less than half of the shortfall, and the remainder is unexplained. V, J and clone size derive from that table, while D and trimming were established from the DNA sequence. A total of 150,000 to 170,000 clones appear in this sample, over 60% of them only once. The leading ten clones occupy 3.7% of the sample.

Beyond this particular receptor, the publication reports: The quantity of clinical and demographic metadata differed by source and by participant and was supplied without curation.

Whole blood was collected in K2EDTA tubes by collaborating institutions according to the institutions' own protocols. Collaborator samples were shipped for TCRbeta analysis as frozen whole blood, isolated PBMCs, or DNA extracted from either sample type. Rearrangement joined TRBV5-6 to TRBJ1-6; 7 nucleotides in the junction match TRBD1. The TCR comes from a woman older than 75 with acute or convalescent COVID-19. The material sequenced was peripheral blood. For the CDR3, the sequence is CASSERGQNYSPLHF. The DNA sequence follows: TGTGCCAGCAGCGAGAGGGGACAGAACTATTCACCCCTCCACTTT.